This TCR beta chain was observed in a study of blood T cell repertoires in COVID-19 (dated by TCRdb to the early 2020s). About the full investigation: The collaborator samples originated in the United States, Italy and Spain and spanned the acute and convalescent phases of COVID-19. The material from the prospective study consisted of cDNA or gDNA derived from T cells, B-cell-depleted T cells, or PBMCs. Deeply sampled blood TCRbeta repertoires from subjects exposed to, actively infected with, or recovered from COVID-19 were included in the dataset. The repertoires were released in a freely available public database intended as a resource for research on the immune response to SARS-CoV-2. Samples came from the ongoing ImmuneRACE study (first 160 participants) plus 1,254 subjects from 6 global collaborators. The sample metadata nearly always contained a de-identified subject ID, COVID-19 status, age in years and sex. Where HLA class I and class II types were available, the types were taken from metadata supplied by the sample provider, not from assay-based typing.

What the authors observed across the whole study: Clinical and demographic metadata were provided uncurated, with the amount varying by source and participant.

This clone was seen only a few times. Which antigen it targets is not known. No quality values exist for individual bases; no much larger clone is one base distant. TCRbeta CDR3 regions were amplified from genomic DNA by means of the immunoSEQ Assay, a bias-controlled multiplex PCR. Per the source publication's procedure: Nucleated cell counts per sample were estimated from amplification of reference gene primers within the assay. To quantify the absolute abundance of each unique TCRbeta CDR3 rearrangement, sequence reads were collapsed and filtered. Productive Simpson clonality was computed per sample as the square root of Simpson's diversity index over productive rearrangements. TCRdb carries this immuneACCESS record with in-frame sequences only. Its versions omit some clonotypes, under half of them owing to an unresolved V gene in the studies checked, with the rest unexplained. V and J calls and clone size are as listed in that table; D and trimming were resolved from the DNA. A total of fewer than 120,000 clones appear in this sample, about 90% of them only once. The ten largest account for around 5.1% of the sample.

The collaborating institutions used their own protocols to collect whole blood in K2EDTA tubes. For TCRbeta analysis, collaborators shipped samples in one of three forms: frozen whole blood, isolated PBMCs, or DNA extracted from either of those sample types. The germline V and J ends show losses of 1 base and 0 bases respectively, and no gene match explains 12 bases of the junction. The CDR3 runs 19 amino acids, cysteine and phenylalanine included. Of all the DNA, just the CDR3 is kept, 57 bases in frame from base 1. In the germline V gene (reference sequence), CDR1 corresponds to LNHNV and CDR2 to YYDKDF.

The sequence was obtained from a human donor in a cohort sampled during active COVID-19. The sequence joins TRBV15 to TRBJ2-4; 7 of the junction bases match TRBD1. The sequenced material came from peripheral blood. The sequenced DNA is TGTGCCACCAGCAGAGTGGTCAAGAACAGGGGTCAAGCCAAAAACATTCAGTACTTC. Its translation is CATSRVVKNRGQAKNIQYF. With all but the CDR3 taken from the reference TRBV15 and TRBJ2-4 genes, the full variable domain is: DAMVIQNPRYQVTQFGKPVTLSCSQTLNHNVMYWYQQKSSQAPKLLFHYYDKDFNNEADTPDNFQSRRPNTSFCFLDIRSPGLGDTAMYLCATSRVVKNRGQAKNIQYFGAGTRLSVL.